Given below is one T cell receptor (beta chain) in context. Under the authors' procedure: Reference gene primer amplification gave estimated nucleated cell counts. Assay: immunoSEQ multiplex PCR; the TCRdb copy retains only in-frame clones and omits some. The V and J calls and clone size come from that table; D and trimming were worked out from the DNA. This table holds about 140,000 clones, more than 80% found once. This entry belongs to a study of blood T cell repertoires in COVID-19. The wider study: Samples of COVID-19 (acute and convalescent) were obtained from the United States, Italy and Spain.

The receptor comes from a woman over 75 with acute or convalescent COVID-19. The sequencing input was peripheral blood.

CDR3 in amino acids: CASSLAGQGRGNYGYTF. The CDR3 DNA reads TGTGCCAGCAGCTTGGCCGGACAGGGTAGGGGAAACTATGGCTACACCTTC. The V and J genes are TRBV5-4 and TRBJ1-2, with 8 bases fitting TRBD1. The germline V gene has CDR1 SGHNT and CDR2 YYREEE (reference sequence). The CDR3 covers 17 residues. V dropped 0 bases and J dropped 2; count of bases not matched to a gene: 9.